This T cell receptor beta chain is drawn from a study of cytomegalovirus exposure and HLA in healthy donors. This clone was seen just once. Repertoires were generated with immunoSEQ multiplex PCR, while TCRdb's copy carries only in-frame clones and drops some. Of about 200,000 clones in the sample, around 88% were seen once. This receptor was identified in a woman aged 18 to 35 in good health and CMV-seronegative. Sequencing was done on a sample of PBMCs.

CDR3 DNA: TGTGCCAGCAGCGCCAGCCTAGCGGGAGCAAGGTTTGAGCAGTTCTTC. This translates into CASSASLAGARFEQFF. The chain couples TRBV9 to TRBJ2-1; TRBD2 matches at 10 bases. V lost 3 bases to trimming and J lost 9 bases; unmatched junction nucleotides: 12. Germline CDR1 is SGDLS and CDR2 is YYNGEE. This CDR3 has 16 residues. The full variable domain, rest sourced from reference TRBV9 and TRBJ2-1, is DSGVTQTPKHLITATGQRVTLRCSPRSGDLSVYWYQQSLDQGLQFLIQYYNGEERAKGNILERFSAQQFPDLHSELNLSSLELGDSALYFCASSASLAGARFEQFFGPGTRLTVL.